This T cell receptor (beta chain) was recorded in a study of CD8+ T cells in alopecia areata. General observations from the study: Scalp lesions, especially in alopecia totalis/universalis, had higher clonality than normal scalp. Between patients, shared TCR sequences were less clear than in mice. This was possibly due in part to HLA diversity in the patient population. Scalp data also include sequences from resident alphabeta T cells of normal skin.

From PBMCs, CD4+ and CD8+ T cells were sorted. The germline gives CDR1 SGHVS, CDR2 FNYEAQ. V lost 3 bases, J lost 4 bases, and 6 bases lay in between. The CDR3 spans 13 residues. Points on this clone: The antigen remains undetermined.

cDNA serving as the sequencing template came from extracted, reverse transcribed RNA. Sequencing used immunoSEQ multiplex PCR; TCRdb keeps in-frame clones, though not all of them. The sample records 150,000 to 200,000 clones, around 57% being singletons. The sequenced sample was CD4+ T cells sorted from blood. The chain employs TRBV7-6 and TRBJ2-2; D gene unclear. This clonotype was obtained from a human donor in good health. CDR3 sequence reads: CASSLRITGELFF. CDR3 DNA: TGTGCCAGCAGCTTGCGGATCACCGGGGAGCTGTTTTTT.